This TCR beta chain was sequenced for a study of beta chain features in type 1 diabetes. For the study at large: Cell yields, gender and age were similar in healthy donors and patients. Study outcomes and limitations: Patients with type 1 diabetes carried fewer insertions and had more deletions at their VDJ junctions. TCRB repertoires of naive, central memory and Treg cells appeared more similar among patients than among healthy donors. Moderate but significant shortening of TCRB CDR3s was recorded in all four CD4+ subsets from Type 1 diabetes patients.

Isolated RNA was reverse transcribed in full, so expressed TCRB transcripts were sequenced. Reads from naive, central memory and regulatory T cell samples averaged around 3.5 million. Produced via immunoSEQ multiplex PCR; TCRdb's table is partial and in-frame only. The sample carries about 190,000 clones, around 8% recorded once. This clone turned up a few times. Antigen unknown. The CDR3 has 14 residues. The ends were cut back, 5 bases at V and 5 bases at J, with 15 bases in the middle. Germline V CDR1 and CDR2: MDHEN, SYDVKM. Material for sequencing was central memory CD4+ T cells from blood. This chain uses TRBV28 with TRBJ1-2; the D gene is possibly TRBD1 (5 bases). The clonotype was recovered from a middle-aged woman with type 1 diabetes. For the CDR3, the DNA is TGTGCCAGCAGTCCACCGACAGTAGAATATGGCTACACCTTC. Amino acids: CASSPPTVEYGYTF.